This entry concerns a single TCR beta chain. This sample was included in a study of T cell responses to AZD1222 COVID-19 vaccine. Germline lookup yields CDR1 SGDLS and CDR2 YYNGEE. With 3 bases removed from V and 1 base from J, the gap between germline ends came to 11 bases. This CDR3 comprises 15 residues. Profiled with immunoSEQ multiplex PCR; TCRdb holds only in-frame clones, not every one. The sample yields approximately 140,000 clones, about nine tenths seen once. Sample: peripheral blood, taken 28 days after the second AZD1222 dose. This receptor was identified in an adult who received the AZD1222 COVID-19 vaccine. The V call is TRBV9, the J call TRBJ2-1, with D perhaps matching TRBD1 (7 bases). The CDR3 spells CASSGRGPSYNEQFF. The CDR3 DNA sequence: TGTGCCAGCAGCGGGAGGGGGCCATCCTACAATGAGCAGTTCTTC.